The 10 T cell receptor beta chains listed next were all sequenced from one sample in a study of regulatory T cells in long-lasting Graves disease. In building TCR beta libraries, iRepertoire HTBI primers were used together with Arm-PCR of CDR3 regions. TCRdb called the multiplex PCR reads again in MiXCR, with one record for every CDR3 protein. Of fewer than 450,000 distinct CDR3 sequences in the sample, less than 25% were seen once. Stated time point: persistent/refractory GD, antithyroid drugs over 5 years with positive TRAb. PBMC RNA was the source of the TCR library. The sequencing here drew on peripheral blood mononuclear cells (PBMCs), taken when the disease was refractory, from a patient treated with antithyroid drugs. The receptors come from a female donor with Graves disease.

At least ten counts were recorded for this clonotype. J is TRBJ2-7 and V is TRBV28; 8 nucleotides agree with TRBD2. Trimming took 6 bases from V and 2 from J; bases not matched to a gene: 6. Per germline, CDR1 MDHEN and CDR2 SYDVKM. The CDR3 contains 14 residues. The CDR3 DNA reads TGTGCCAGCAGCTCCGGGACTAGGCCCTACGAGCAGTACTTC. Encoded protein: CASSSGTRPYEQYF.

There are many counts of this clonotype. The chain joins TRBV12-3 or TRBV12-4 to TRBJ2-5; possible D gene TRBD2, 7 bases. CDR3 length: 14 amino acids. The V gene lost 3 bases and the J gene lost 4 bases, with 12 bases spanning the gap. In nucleotides, the CDR3 is TGTGCCAGCAGTTTCGGGGGGCTCGGAGAGACCCAGTACTTC. Translating gives CASSFGGLGETQYF.

The rearrangement uses TRBV20-1 and TRBJ1-4; a weak D match, TRBD1 (6 bases). CDR1 is DFQATT and CDR2 is SNEGSKA in the germline V gene (reference sequence). CDR3 length: 14 amino acids. With 5 bases removed from V and 8 bases from J, the gap between germline ends came to 18 bases. The CDR3 DNA is TGCAGTGCTGAGGACAGAGACAACGTCGAAAAACTGTTTTTT. Its translation: CSAEDRDNVEKLFF.

In regard to this clonotype: Mismatch with germline at one junction end may stem from a read error. The J gene is TRBJ2-7, the V gene TRBV14, with 7 nucleotides matching TRBD2. The CDR3 is 15 amino acids. Germline CDR1 and CDR2: SGHDN and FVKESK. The DNA of the CDR3 is TGTGCCAGCAGCCCCCAGCGGGGCGGGTCCTACGAGCAGTGCTTC. It yields the protein CASSPQRGGSYEQCF.

This clonotype was observed many times. The chain has TRBV28 and TRBJ2-5; tentative D call: TRBD1 (7 bases). The CDR3 has 15 amino acids. Germline V gene sequence: CDR1 MDHEN, CDR2 SYDVKM. The V end lost 3 bases, the J end lost 0 bases, and 11 bases lay between the germline ends. CDR3: CASSFGGGHQETQYF. The CDR3, as DNA: TGTGCCAGCAGTTTTGGAGGGGGCCACCAAGAGACCCAGTACTTC.

Many counts were recorded for this clonotype. V and J are TRBV12-3 or TRBV12-4 and TRBJ2-2, with 8 bases aligning to TRBD2. This CDR3 is built from 14 residues. V lost 6 bases and J lost 10; bases outside the gene matches: 10. The CDR3 is CASRVLAEPAELFF. CDR3 bases: TGTGCCAGCAGAGTACTAGCGGAACCGGCGGAGCTGTTTTTT.

This rearrangement joins TRBV30 to TRBJ2-3; 11 bases match TRBD2. The CDR3 totals 15 residues. Germline V gene sequence: CDR1 GTSNPN, CDR2 SVGIG (reference sequence). J lost 2 bases, V lost 0 bases, and 1 base had no gene match. CDR3 DNA sequence: TGTGCCTGGAGTGTACTAGCGGGAGCCACAGATACGCAGTATTTT. Its translation is CAWSVLAGATDTQYF.

This chain links TRBV6-2 or TRBV6-3 with TRBJ2-5; 7 bases align to TRBD1. The V gene's germline CDR1 is MNHEY and CDR2 SVGEGT. The CDR3 runs 15 residues. After removal of 0 bases from V and 5 bases from J, the junction contained 6 bases not matched to a gene. The DNA of the CDR3 is TGTGCCAGCAGTTACTCAGGGGGCGCATGGGAGACCCAGTACTTC. Amino acid sequence: CASSYSGGAWETQYF.

As concerns this clonotype: A read error is possible here, since a much larger clone lies one base away. This sequence joins TRBV2 and TRBJ2-7, with 8 bases aligning to TRBD2. This CDR3 contains 15 residues. Germline V gives CDR1 SNHLY, CDR2 FYNNEI. The V segment lost 1 base and the J segment 4 bases; nucleotides outside the gene matches: 6. CDR3 nucleotides: TGTGCCAGCAGTGAAGTCACGGGAGGGCCTTACGAGCAGTACTTC. Translating gives CASSEVTGGPYEQYF.

This clonotype was detected only a few times. V usage is TRBV24-1 and J usage is TRBJ2-7; unclear D gene. This CDR3 spans 12 amino acids. The V and J ends lost 2 bases and 6 bases respectively, with 7 bases between them. The germline CDR1 and CDR2 sequences are KGHDR and SFDVKD. CDR3 residues: CATSDSRAEQYF. CDR3 nucleotide sequence: TGTGCCACCAGTGATTCACGGGCCGAGCAGTACTTC.